This note documents a single T cell receptor (beta chain) sequence. TCRdb recomputed calls from the 5' RACE reads with MiXCR, one row per CDR3 protein. The sample lists hundreds of thousands of distinct CDR3 sequences, 20% occurring once. The source of the sample is a study of CD8 T cells in ankylosing spondylitis. The V end was cut by 9 bases, the J end by 5 bases, with 20 bases between. Per germline, CDR1 SGHRS and CDR2 YFSETQ. The CDR3 runs to 14 residues. The sample was blood, either unsorted or a sorted T cell fraction (not recorded which). The receptor comes from a male donor with ankylosing spondylitis or in good health (not recorded which). The chain carries TRBV5-1 and TRBJ1-2; the D is unclear. Here the CDR3 reads CATSTWEELYGYTF. The CDR3 DNA reads as TGCGCCACTTCAACCTGGGAGGAATTATATGGCTACACCTTC.